The T cell receptor beta chain under discussion was sequenced for a study of beta chain features in type 1 diabetes. About this clone: Its antigen is still unknown.

The study, taken as a whole, reports: Patients' naive, central memory and Treg TCRB repertoires seemed closer to one another than those of healthy donors.

The entirety of the isolated RNA underwent reverse transcription, so expressed TCRB transcripts were sequenced. Only in-frame clones appear in the TCRdb table, and some are missing; sequencing was by immunoSEQ multiplex PCR. The profile shows just over 450,000 clones, around 28% of them singletons. V lost 2 bases, J lost 5 bases, and 4 bases lay in between. The V gene's germline CDR1 is SGHTA and CDR2 FQGNSA. The CDR3 contains 11 residues. One heparinised blood draw, averaging about 116 mL, came from each donor. The receptor comes from a young man in good health. The rearrangement links TRBV7-2 to TRBJ2-7; D unresolved. The sequenced material came from naive CD4+ T cells from blood. This CDR3 reads CASSLQHEQYF. CDR3 coding DNA: TGTGCCAGCAGCTTACAGCACGAGCAGTACTTC.